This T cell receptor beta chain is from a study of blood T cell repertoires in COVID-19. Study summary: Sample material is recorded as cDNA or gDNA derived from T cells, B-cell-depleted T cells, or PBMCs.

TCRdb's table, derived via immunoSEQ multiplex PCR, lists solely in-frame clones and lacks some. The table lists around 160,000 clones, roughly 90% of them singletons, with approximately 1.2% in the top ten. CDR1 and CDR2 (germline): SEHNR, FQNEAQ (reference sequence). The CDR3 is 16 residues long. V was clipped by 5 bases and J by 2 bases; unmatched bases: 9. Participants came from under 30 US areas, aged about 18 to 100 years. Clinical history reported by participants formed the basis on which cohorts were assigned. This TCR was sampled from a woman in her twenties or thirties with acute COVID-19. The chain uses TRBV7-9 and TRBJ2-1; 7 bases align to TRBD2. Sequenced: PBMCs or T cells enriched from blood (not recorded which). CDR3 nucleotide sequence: TGTGCCAGCAGCCCCTCCGCGGGGGTCACCTACAATGAGCAGTTCTTC. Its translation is CASSPSAGVTYNEQFF.